This entry lists 4 T cell receptor beta chains sequenced from one sample in a study of shared clonotypes between healthy human individuals. Method: immunoSEQ multiplex PCR; TCRdb's copy keeps in-frame clones and lacks some. The table lists hundreds of thousands of clones, 75% to 80% of them singletons. Sequences were obtained from PBMCs. The receptor source for this set is a woman aged 40-49 years in good health. Some clones in this sample may be carry-over from other donors' samples.

The V and J genes are TRBV30 and TRBJ2-7, with 8 bases lining up with TRBD1. The germline V gene has CDR1 GTSNPN and CDR2 SVGIG (reference sequence). With V trimmed by 2 bases and J by 3 bases, 3 bases remained unmatched. This CDR3 contains 13 residues. CDR3 in amino acids: CAWSRDRNYEQYF. The CDR3 DNA reads as TGTGCCTGGAGTCGGGACAGGAACTACGAGCAGTACTTC.

The chain links TRBV28 to TRBJ1-1; 8 bases are shared with TRBD1. This CDR3 is 16 amino acids long. Looked up from germline, CDR1 is MDHEN and CDR2 is SYDVKM. The V segment lost 6 bases and the J segment 5 bases; nucleotides outside the gene matches: 14. The CDR3: CASRRTGWGRDTEAFF. CDR3 in DNA: TGTGCCAGCAGAAGGACAGGGTGGGGTAGGGATACTGAAGCTTTCTTT.

Comment on this clone: A far larger clone is off by one base, so a read error is likely. This CDR3 is missing its conserved last phenylalanine or tryptophan, likely due to a read error. The rearrangement uses TRBV29-1 and TRBJ2-4; either TRBD1 or TRBD2 may supply D (5 bases each). This CDR3 has 12 residues. Germline V gene sequence: CDR1 SQVTM, CDR2 ANQGSEA. V shed 7 bases and J shed 3 bases, with 10 bases lying between them. The CDR3 region is CSGGSGKNIQYL. CDR3 bases: TGCAGCGGGGGGAGTGGCAAAAACATTCAGTACCTC.

The chain uses TRBV7-3 and TRBJ2-1; 7 bases match TRBD2. The CDR3 runs to 15 residues. Looked up from germline, CDR1 is SGHTA and CDR2 is FQGTGA. J was trimmed by 7 bases and V by 3 bases; bases with no gene match: 9. The CDR3 sequence: CASSLGGRSWNEQFF. In DNA form, the CDR3 reads TGTGCCAGCAGCTTGGGCGGGAGATCTTGGAATGAGCAGTTCTTC.